These T cell receptor beta chains were read from a single sample in a study of molecular identifiers for immune sequencing clone quantification. TCRdb reprocessed the PCR reads with MiXCR, giving one entry per CDR3 protein. Of some 590,000 distinct CDR3 sequences listed, 25% are singletons. Material: naive CD8+ T cells from blood, with Jurkat cell RNA spiked in. These TCRs come from a human donor in good health. Some libraries in this study had Jurkat cell RNA spiked in. Both conserved end residues are part of each CDR3. D genes are given only for firm matches.

>TRBV27|TRBJ2-3|.
CASSFTPNTDTQYF
>TRBV9|TRBJ2-7|.
CASSVEGGPDEQYF
>TRBV10-3|TRBJ2-5|.
CAIRGDFKETQYF
>TRBV10-3|TRBJ2-7|.
CAISEGGGPEYF
>TRBV13|TRBJ1-2|.
CASSYYRESSF
>TRBV19|TRBJ1-1|.
CASRWGAEAFF
>TRBV7-2|TRBJ1-1|TRBD1
CASSLGGQGYTEAFF
>TRBV20-1|TRBJ2-3|TRBD2
CSADHWQRGASSDTQYF
>TRBV7-3|TRBJ2-1|TRBD2
CASSLGLAGDRFF
>TRBV6-6|TRBJ1-1|TRBD1
CASSYSSTGAEAFF
>TRBV14|TRBJ1-6|TRBD1
CASCQRDRDPYNSPLHF
>TRBV19|TRBJ1-4|.
CAGSIGNPSEKLFF
>TRBV6-5|TRBJ2-3|TRBD1
CASSYSDHRGEDTQYF
>TRBV5-1|TRBJ2-7|TRBD1
CASSHPGQGVYEQYF
>TRBV20-1|TRBJ2-7|.
CSVPGSVGYAQYF
>TRBV7-9|TRBJ2-3|.
CASSLTTGVGTDTQYF
>TRBV6-2/TRBV6-3|TRBJ2-7|.
CASSATSRSSYEQYF
>TRBV18|TRBJ2-7|.
CASSPPTPIHEQYF
>TRBV12-3/TRBV12-4|TRBJ2-3|.
CASSAGGGTDTQYF
>TRBV7-2|TRBJ2-5|.
CASSSLYEETQYF
>TRBV30|TRBJ2-1|TRBD1
CASAGTGQFF
>TRBV30|TRBJ1-2|TRBD1
CAWSSGTGKGYTF
>TRBV2|TRBJ2-2|TRBD1
CASTGQDNTGELFF
>TRBV6-2/TRBV6-3|TRBJ2-7|.
CASSYPGSHEQYF
>TRBV5-1|TRBJ1-1|TRBD1
CASSIPGTGMEAFF
>TRBV6-2/TRBV6-3|TRBJ2-5|TRBD1
CASSYSMDRAAETQYF
>TRBV29-1|TRBJ2-2|.
CSVADQAGELFF
>TRBV29-1|TRBJ2-1|.
CSVEGDSNNEQFF
>TRBV27|TRBJ2-5|TRBD1
CASSHRGPETQYF
>TRBV2|TRBJ2-2|.
CARGEALKSGELFF
>TRBV29-1|TRBJ2-7|.
CSVSGTAYEQYF
>TRBV7-8|TRBJ1-1|.
CASSHTGRSNTEAFF
>TRBV6-6|TRBJ2-7|.
CASSLNGGPEQYF
>TRBV28|TRBJ2-7|.
CASSLILAANQYEQYF
>TRBV3-1|TRBJ2-2|.
CGSSPSDRANTGELFF
>TRBV11-2|TRBJ1-2|.
CASSTTGGFDYGYTF
>TRBV4-3|TRBJ1-2|.
CASSQDHGVKGYGYTF
>TRBV29-1|TRBJ2-7|.
CSVRDSYEQYF
>TRBV28|TRBJ1-1|TRBD1
CASILLTGGTEAFF
>TRBV30|TRBJ1-5|.
CAWTLPGGNQPQHF
>TRBV19|TRBJ1-1|.
CASTPGGGSEAFF
>TRBV4-3|TRBJ2-5|.
CASSQNTDLRETQYF
>TRBV20-1|TRBJ2-7|TRBD2
CSARPQGLAGSYEQYF
>TRBV28|TRBJ1-1|TRBD1
CASSLGQSIEAFF
>TRBV20-1|TRBJ2-7|TRBD2
CSATGTSGGYEQYF
>TRBV19|TRBJ2-2|.
CASSIDPVGSSAGELFF
>TRBV4-3|TRBJ1-1|.
CASSQYRNTEAFF
>TRBV6-1|TRBJ1-5|.
CASWGLIQPQHF
>TRBV27|TRBJ2-3|.
CASTPLPIGTDTQYF
>TRBV6-5|TRBJ1-5|.
CARSSGPGNPPQPF
>TRBV9|TRBJ1-3|.
CASSVGSGSGNTIHF
>TRBV4-1|TRBJ2-7|.
CASSLNLAYEQYF
>TRBV5-1|TRBJ2-1|.
CASSPLLPYNEQFF